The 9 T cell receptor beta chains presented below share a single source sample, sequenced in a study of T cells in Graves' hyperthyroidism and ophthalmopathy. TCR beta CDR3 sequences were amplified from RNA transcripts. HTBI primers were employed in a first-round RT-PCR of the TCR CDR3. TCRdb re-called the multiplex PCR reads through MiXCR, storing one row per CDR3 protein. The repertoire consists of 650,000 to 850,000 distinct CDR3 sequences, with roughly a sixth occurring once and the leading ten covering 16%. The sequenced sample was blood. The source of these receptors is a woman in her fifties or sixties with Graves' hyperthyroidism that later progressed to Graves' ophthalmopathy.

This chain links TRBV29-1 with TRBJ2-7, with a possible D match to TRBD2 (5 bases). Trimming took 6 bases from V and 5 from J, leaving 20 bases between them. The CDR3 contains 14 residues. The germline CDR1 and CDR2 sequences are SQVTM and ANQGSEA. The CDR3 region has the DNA TGCAGCGTCGATGCGGGTCTAGTGGGCCACGAGCAGTACTTC. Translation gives CSVDAGLVGHEQYF.

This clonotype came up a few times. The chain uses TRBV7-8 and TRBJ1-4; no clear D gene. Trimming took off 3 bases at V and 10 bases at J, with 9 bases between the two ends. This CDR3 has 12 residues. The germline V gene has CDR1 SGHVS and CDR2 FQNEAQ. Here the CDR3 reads CASSFWVGKLFF. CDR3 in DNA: TGTGCCAGCAGCTTTTGGGTTGGAAAACTGTTTTTT. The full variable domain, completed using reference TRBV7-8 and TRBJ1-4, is GAGVSQSPRYKVAKRGQDVALRCDPISGHVSLFWYQQALGQGPEFLTYFQNEAQLDKSGLPSDRFFAERPEGSVSTLKIQRTQQEDSAVYLCASSFWVGKLFFGSGTQLSVL.

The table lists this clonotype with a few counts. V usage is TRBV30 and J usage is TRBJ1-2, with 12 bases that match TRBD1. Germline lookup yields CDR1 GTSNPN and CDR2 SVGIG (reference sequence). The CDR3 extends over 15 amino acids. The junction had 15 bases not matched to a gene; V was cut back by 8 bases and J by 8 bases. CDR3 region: CAGSGTGGEVIGYTF. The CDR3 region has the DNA TGTGCCGGATCCGGGACAGGGGGCGAAGTAATAGGCTACACCTTC.

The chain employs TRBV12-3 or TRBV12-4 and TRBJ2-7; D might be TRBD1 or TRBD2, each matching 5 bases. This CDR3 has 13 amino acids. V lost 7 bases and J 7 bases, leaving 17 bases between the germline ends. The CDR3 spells CASTQDISGEQYF. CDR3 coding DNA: TGTGCCAGCACCCAGGACATTTCGGGGGAGCAGTACTTC.

CDR3 loop: CASSVGAGIYNEQFF. CDR3 sequence (DNA): TGTGCCAGCAGCGTAGGGGCAGGCATCTACAATGAGCAGTTCTTC. The V gene is TRBV9, the J gene TRBJ2-1; no definite D call. The CDR3 covers 15 residues. The germline CDR1 and CDR2 sequences are SGDLS and YYNGEE. Deletions cut 0 bases from V and 3 bases from J, with 10 bases between.

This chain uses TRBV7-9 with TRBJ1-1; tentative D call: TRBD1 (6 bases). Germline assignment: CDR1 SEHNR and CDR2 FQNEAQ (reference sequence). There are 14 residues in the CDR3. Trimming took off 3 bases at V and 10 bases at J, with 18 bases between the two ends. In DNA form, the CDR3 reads TGTGCCAGCAGCTTGACAGGCAATCTCCAAGGAGCTTTCTTT. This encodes CASSLTGNLQGAFF.

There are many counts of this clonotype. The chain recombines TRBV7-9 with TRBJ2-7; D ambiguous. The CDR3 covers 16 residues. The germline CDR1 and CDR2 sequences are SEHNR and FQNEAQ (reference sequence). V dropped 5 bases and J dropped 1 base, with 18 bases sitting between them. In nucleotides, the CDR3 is TGTGCCAGCAGCCCCAACGAACTGTCAGCGTCCTACGAGCAGTACTTC. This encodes CASSPNELSASYEQYF.

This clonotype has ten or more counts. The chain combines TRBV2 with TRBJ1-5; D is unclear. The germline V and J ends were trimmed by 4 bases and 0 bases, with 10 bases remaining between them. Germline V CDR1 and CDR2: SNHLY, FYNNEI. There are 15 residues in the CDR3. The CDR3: CASSGAINSNQPQHF. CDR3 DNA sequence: TGTGCCAGCAGTGGGGCGATCAATAGCAATCAGCCCCAGCATTTT.

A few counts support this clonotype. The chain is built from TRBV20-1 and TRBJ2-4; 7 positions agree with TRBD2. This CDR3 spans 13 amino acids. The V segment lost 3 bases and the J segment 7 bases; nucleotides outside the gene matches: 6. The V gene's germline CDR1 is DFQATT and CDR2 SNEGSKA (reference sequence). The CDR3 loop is CSASPGGGNIQYF. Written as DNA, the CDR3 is TGCAGTGCTAGTCCGGGGGGAGGGAACATTCAGTACTTC.